This is a list of T cell receptor beta chains from one sample in a study of T cells in Graves' hyperthyroidism and ophthalmopathy. TCRdb reanalysed the multiplex PCR reads using MiXCR and keeps one entry per CDR3 protein. This table has a few hundred thousand distinct CDR3 sequences, around 20% appearing once. The sample consisted of blood. These receptors all stem from a woman in her forties or fifties with Graves' hyperthyroidism. The CDR3 runs from the conserved cysteine through the conserved F or W. The order of the fields is clone size, V gene, J gene, D gene, CDR3 DNA, CDR3 protein. A D gene is named only where the DNA matches it firmly. Size values are once, few and many counts, or a class for expanded clones, and some rows have none.

size: many
V: TRBV5-1
J: TRBJ2-3
D: NA
DNA: TGCGCCAGCAGCTTGGCCGGGACTTCTAGCACAGATACGCAGTATTTT
CDR3: CASSLAGTSSTDTQYF

size: NA
V: TRBV4-2
J: TRBJ2-1
D: NA
DNA: TGTGCCAGCAGCCAAGGAAGCGGCCGGCGGGCGGGTGTGAATGAGCAGTTCTTC
CDR3: CASSQGSGRRAGVNEQFF

size: NA
V: TRBV28
J: TRBJ1-2
D: NA
DNA: TGTGCCAGCAGATACTACGGGGGGCCGAGGGGGAACTATGGCTACACCTTC
CDR3: CASRYYGGPRGNYGYTF

size: NA
V: TRBV20-1
J: TRBJ2-7
D: TRBD2
DNA: TGCAGTGCTAGCGGGGGGGCGTACGAGCAGTACTTC
CDR3: CSASGGAYEQYF

size: NA
V: TRBV18
J: TRBJ2-6
D: NA
DNA: TGTGCCAGCTCACCTACGGGCGGTCTCATCGGGGCCAACGTCCTGACTTTC
CDR3: CASSPTGGLIGANVLTF

size: few
V: TRBV28
J: TRBJ2-6
D: NA
DNA: TGTGCCAGCACCCCCGGGGGCACTGGGGCCAACGTCCTGACTTTC
CDR3: CASTPGGTGANVLTF

size: few
V: TRBV24-1
J: TRBJ2-1
D: TRBD1
DNA: TGTGCCACCAGTGATCCCGTAGGGGCAGGGGGACCCGACAATGAGCAGTTCTTC
CDR3: CATSDPVGAGGPDNEQFF

size: NA
V: TRBV3-1
J: TRBJ2-5
D: TRBD2
DNA: TGTGCCAGCAGCCCCAGGAGCGGGAGGGCCGAAGAGACCCAGTACTTC
CDR3: CASSPRSGRAEETQYF

size: NA
V: TRBV7-2
J: TRBJ1-4
D: NA
DNA: TGTGCCAGCAGCCAAGGGAGGGATTGGGAAAAACTGTTTTTT
CDR3: CASSQGRDWEKLFF

size: NA
V: TRBV20-1
J: TRBJ1-3
D: NA
DNA: TGCAGTGCTAGAGAGTCAGGGGCTGGAAACACCATATATTTT
CDR3: CSARESGAGNTIYF

size: NA
V: TRBV29-1
J: TRBJ2-5
D: NA
DNA: TGCAGCGTCCGGACATCGGGGGAGACCCAGTACTTC
CDR3: CSVRTSGETQYF

size: many
V: TRBV6-1
J: TRBJ2-5
D: NA
DNA: TGTGCCAACACCCCACAAGAGACCCAGTACTTC
CDR3: CANTPQETQYF

size: NA
V: TRBV7-3
J: TRBJ2-1
D: NA
DNA: TGTACCAGCAGCGCGGGACCGGTAGCCTACAATGAGCAGTTCTTC
CDR3: CTSSAGPVAYNEQFF

size: many
V: TRBV29-1
J: TRBJ1-2
D: TRBD1
DNA: TGCAGCGTCGGCGCGGACAGGGGGTATGGCTACACCTTC
CDR3: CSVGADRGYGYTF

size: many
V: TRBV3-1
J: TRBJ2-2
D: NA
DNA: TGTGCCAGCAGCCAAGACCTAGCAGGGAACACCGGGGAGCTGTTTTTT
CDR3: CASSQDLAGNTGELFF

size: NA
V: TRBV12-3/TRBV12-4
J: TRBJ2-3
D: TRBD2
DNA: TGTGCCAGCAGTTTAGTAGCGGGGGGGCCCTCCGATACGCAGTATTTT
CDR3: CASSLVAGGPSDTQYF

size: NA
V: TRBV5-5
J: TRBJ2-3
D: TRBD2
DNA: TGTGCCAGCAGCTTGGGGGAGCGGGAGTGGGGCCCAGATACGCAGTATTTT
CDR3: CASSLGEREWGPDTQYF

size: many
V: TRBV5-1
J: TRBJ2-1
D: NA
DNA: TGCGCCAGCAGCTTGTCCATCAGGGACGCAGCTACCTACAATGAGCAGTTCTTC
CDR3: CASSLSIRDAATYNEQFF

size: few
V: TRBV6-4
J: TRBJ1-1
D: NA
DNA: TGTGCCAGCAGGGGGCTTCACACTGAAGCTTTCTTT
CDR3: CASRGLHTEAFF

size: many
V: TRBV28
J: TRBJ1-6
D: NA
DNA: TGTGCCAGCAGTTTATGGGCCTCGAAGGGCTGGTCACCCCTCCACTTT
CDR3: CASSLWASKGWSPLHF

size: NA
V: TRBV2
J: TRBJ2-1
D: NA
DNA: TGTGCCAGCAGTCCGGACAGACCCTCCTACAATGAGCAGTTCTTC
CDR3: CASSPDRPSYNEQFF

size: NA
V: TRBV28
J: TRBJ2-1
D: TRBD2
DNA: TGTGCCAGCCGGACTAGCGGGGGCCCGGAGTACAATGAGCAGTTCTTC
CDR3: CASRTSGGPEYNEQFF